The present entry profiles one TCR beta chain with its context. The protocol was immunoSEQ multiplex PCR, while the TCRdb copy is restricted to in-frame clones and leaves out a portion. This table holds tens of thousands of clones, 85% to 90% found once. The sample originates from a study of blood T cell repertoires in COVID-19. Study-wide context: In each case, the material was cDNA or gDNA derived from T cells, B-cell-depleted T cells, or PBMCs.

In germline, CDR1 is MGHRA, CDR2 YSYEKL. The CDR3 is 15 residues long. V dropped 4 bases and J dropped 4; count of bases not matched to a gene: 6. This TCR came from a man older than 75 with acute or convalescent COVID-19. The chain links TRBV4-1 to TRBJ2-1; 8 bases match TRBD2. The sequenced material came from peripheral blood. In DNA form, the CDR3 reads TGCGCCAGCAGCCCCATTAGCGGGGAGTACAATGAGCAGTTCTTC. Protein sequence: CASSPISGEYNEQFF.